Presented here are 22 T cell receptor beta chains from one specimen sequenced in a study of T cell repertoires in cytomegalovirus infection. TCRdb processed the reads anew with MiXCR; each CDR3 protein has one entry. The table lists approximately 140,000 distinct CDR3 sequences, 7% to 10% of them singletons. The specimen sequenced was PBMCs. These receptor sequences come from a human donor in good health (CMV status not recorded). Some clones in this sample may be carry-over from other donors' samples.

This clonotype has ten or more counts. The chain's CDR3 is CASSTQGFEAFF. The CDR3 DNA is TGTGCCAGCAGCACACAGGGTTTCGAGGCTTTCTTT. V gene TRBV7-8 combines with J gene TRBJ1-1, with D tentatively TRBD1 (6 bases). The germline V gene encodes CDR1 SGHVS and CDR2 FQNEAQ. V dropped 5 bases and J dropped 11 bases, with 15 bases sitting between them. CDR3 size: 12 residues.

Turning to this clonotype: A much bigger clone sits one base away, suggesting this may be a read error. V gene TRBV2 combines with J gene TRBJ2-5; 9 positions agree with TRBD1. CDR3 length equals 16 residues. Germline-derived CDR1 and CDR2 are SNHLY and FYNNEI. The DNA for the CDR3 is TGTGCCAGCAGTAATGGACAGGGGACGTACCAAGGGACCCAGTACTTC. This sequence encodes CASSNGQGTYQGTQYF. Looking up the rest from reference TRBV2 and TRBJ2-5 gives the full variable domain: EPEVTQTPSHQVTQMGQEVILRCVPISNHLYFYWYRQILGQKVEFLVSFYNNEISEKSEIFDDQFSVERPDGSNFTLKIRSTKLEDSAMYFCASSNGQGTYQGTQYFGPGTRLLVL.

The table lists this clonotype with many counts. The gene calls are TRBV7-2 and TRBJ2-1; 8 nucleotides match TRBD1. The length of the CDR3 is 16 residues. Germline CDR1 reads SGHTA; CDR2 reads FQGNSA. The ends lost 1 base at V and 2 bases at J; junction bases unmatched: 4. In DNA, the CDR3 is TGTGCCAGCAGCTTAGTACAGGGGGTTACCTACAATGAGCAGTTCTTC. Its protein is CASSLVQGVTYNEQFF.

This clonotype appeared many times. This chain uses TRBV7-9 with TRBJ2-1, with 7 bases aligning to TRBD1. The germline CDR1 and CDR2 sequences are SEHNR and FQNEAQ (reference sequence). V lost 5 bases to trimming and J lost 8 bases; unmatched junction nucleotides: 12. This CDR3 spans 15 amino acids. CDR3 DNA: TGTGCCAGCAGCCGACGGGACAGCCCTCCCCATGAGCAGTTCTTC. Its protein product is CASSRRDSPPHEQFF.

This clonotype was detected many times. This chain connects TRBV7-2 to TRBJ1-1; D gene ambiguous. Germline lookup yields CDR1 SGHTA and CDR2 FQGNSA. V lost 5 bases and J 0 bases, leaving 13 bases between the germline ends. The CDR3 extends over 15 amino acids. CDR3: CASSGLGKMNTEAFF. CDR3 DNA: TGTGCCAGCAGCGGCCTTGGCAAAATGAACACTGAAGCTTTCTTT.

The sample holds many counts of this clonotype. The chain is built from TRBV12-3 or TRBV12-4 and TRBJ2-5, with 8 bases matching TRBD2. The CDR3 has 14 residues. After removal of 7 bases from V and 4 bases from J, the junction contained 8 bases not matched to a gene. CDR3 region: CASTPSGGSETQYF. The CDR3 DNA sequence: TGTGCCAGCACACCGAGCGGGGGCTCAGAGACCCAGTACTTC.

Many counts were recorded for this clonotype. The chain recombines TRBV20-1 with TRBJ2-5, with 7 bases aligning to TRBD1. Germline CDR1 is DFQATT and CDR2 is SNEGSKA (reference sequence). J gave up 5 bases and V 3 bases, and 9 bases lay outside the gene matches. The CDR3 sequence is 14 residues long. CDR3 protein: CSARDGTAIETQYF. CDR3 DNA sequence: TGCAGTGCTAGGGACGGGACAGCCATCGAGACCCAGTACTTC.

This clonotype was counted between two and nine times. The chain employs TRBV29-1 and TRBJ2-7; no clear D. The CDR3 runs to 12 residues. Trimming removed 3 bases from V and 0 bases from J, with 6 bases in between. CDR1 and CDR2 from the germline V gene are SQVTM and ANQGSEA. CDR3 coding DNA: TGCAGCGTTGAGATGGGCTCCTACGAGCAGTACTTC. It codes for CSVEMGSYEQYF.

This clonotype has more than one count but fewer than ten. The genes are TRBV6-4 and TRBJ2-1, with 11 nucleotides matching TRBD2. Germline V gene data show CDR1 as MRHNA and CDR2 as SNTAGT. Unmatched junction bases numbered 5, after V lost 6 bases and J lost 4 bases. This CDR3 is built from 15 residues. Here the CDR3 reads CASRSSGGAYNEQFF. For the CDR3, the DNA is TGTGCCAGCAGAAGTAGCGGGGGGGCATACAATGAGCAGTTCTTC.

This clonotype was counted ten times or more. V usage is TRBV11-2 and J usage is TRBJ2-1, with 13 bases matching TRBD2. Losses at the gene ends were 7 bases for V and 1 base for J; bases not matched to a gene: 22. Germline CDR1 SGHAT, CDR2 FQNNGV. The CDR3 covers 22 residues. In nucleotides, the CDR3 is TGTGCCAGCAACTCTCTCGGGGGGGAGAGTGGGACTAGCGGGGCTTCCTACAATGAGCAGTTCTTC. Translation: CASNSLGGESGTSGASYNEQFF.

This chain uses TRBV6-4 with TRBJ2-3; D is undetermined. The CDR3 contains 12 residues. The ends were cut back, 2 bases at V and 4 bases at J, with 4 bases in the middle. Germline-derived CDR1 and CDR2 are MRHNA and SNTAGT. CDR3 sequence reads: CASSDHPDTQYF. As DNA, the CDR3 is TGTGCCAGCAGTGACCACCCAGATACGCAGTATTTT.

Many counts were recorded for this clonotype. V gene TRBV6-6 combines with J gene TRBJ2-7; 9 bases agree with TRBD1. Per the germline V gene, CDR1 is MNHNY and CDR2 is SVGAGI (reference sequence). The CDR3 is 14 amino acids. After removal of 1 base from V and 6 bases from J, the junction contained 4 bases not matched to a gene. The CDR3 coding sequence is TGTGCCAGCAGTTACTTACAGGGGGCCGGCGAGCAGTACGTC. Amino acid sequence: CASSYLQGAGEQYV.

As concerns this clonotype: A much larger clone is a single base away; this may be a read error. The chain uses TRBV12-3 or TRBV12-4 and TRBJ2-2; the match to TRBD1 covers 7 bases. The CDR3 covers 14 residues. V lost 10 bases and J lost 6; bases outside the gene matches: 11. The CDR3 DNA reads TGTGCCAACAGCTTACAGGGGAAAGCCGGGGAGCTGTTTTTT. Its translation: CANSLQGKAGELFF.

This clonotype came up a few times. The V and J genes are TRBV20-1 and TRBJ1-1; D gene uncertain. V lost 6 bases to trimming and J lost 1 base, with 6 bases between them. Per the germline V gene, CDR1 is DFQATT and CDR2 is SNEGSKA (reference sequence). The CDR3 covers 11 residues. CDR3 region: CSALKNTEAFF. CDR3 DNA: TGCAGTGCCCTGAAGAACACTGAAGCTTTCTTT.

This clonotype was observed a few times. The J gene is TRBJ2-1, the V gene TRBV2; the match to TRBD1 covers 8 bases. Trimming at V came to 1 base and at J to 12 bases, leaving 5 bases not matched to a gene. Germline values: CDR1 SNHLY, CDR2 FYNNEI. The CDR3 is 13 residues long. In nucleotides, the CDR3 is TGTGCCAGCAGTGAAGGGCAGGGGGCAAGGCAGTTCTTC. It specifies CASSEGQGARQFF.

Ten or more counts support this clonotype. The chain joins TRBV2 to TRBJ2-1; no clear D gene. The germline gives CDR1 SNHLY, CDR2 FYNNEI. The CDR3 loop spans 12 amino acids. The germline V and J ends were trimmed by 6 bases and 9 bases, with 12 bases remaining between them. CDR3 residues: CASRATELEQFF. The CDR3 bases are TGTGCCAGCAGGGCGACTGAACTTGAGCAGTTCTTC.

The sample holds many counts of this clonotype. The genes are TRBV12-3 or TRBV12-4 and TRBJ2-1; D gene unclear. There are 15 residues in the CDR3. V lost 2 bases to trimming and J lost 0 bases, with 8 bases between them. The DNA of the CDR3 is TGTGCCAGCAGTTTATCCTGGAGCTCCTACAATGAGCAGTTCTTC. Protein: CASSLSWSSYNEQFF.

This clonotype occurred a few times. The rearrangement uses TRBV28 and TRBJ1-2; D gene uncertain. There are 13 residues in the CDR3. V shed 7 bases and J shed 7 bases, with 16 bases lying between them. Germline V gene sequence: CDR1 MDHEN, CDR2 SYDVKM. The CDR3 loop reads CASKQPLLSGYTF. CDR3 nucleotide sequence: TGTGCCAGCAAACAGCCACTGCTATCTGGCTACACCTTC.

This chain links TRBV2 with TRBJ1-6; 8 bases agree with TRBD1. The trim removed 3 bases at V and 0 bases at J, leaving 13 bases unmatched. The V gene's germline CDR1 is SNHLY and CDR2 FYNNEI. The CDR3 runs 20 residues. The CDR3 sequence is CASSDTPGTGFSSYNSPLHF. The CDR3 nucleotides read TGTGCCAGCAGTGATACCCCCGGGACAGGCTTTAGCTCCTATAATTCACCCCTCCACTTT.

There are many counts of this clonotype. The chain employs TRBV11-2 and TRBJ2-5, with 8 positions matching TRBD1. V shed 5 bases and J 11 bases; nucleotides not matched to a gene: 10. This CDR3 region has 13 residues. Germline V lookup: CDR1 SGHAT, CDR2 FQNNGV. This CDR3 is CASSQGAGQRQYF. The CDR3 coding sequence is TGTGCCAGCAGCCAGGGGGCCGGACAGAGGCAGTACTTC.

This clonotype was seen repeatedly, ten times or more. The rearrangement links TRBV14 to TRBJ1-6, with D perhaps matching TRBD1 (5 bases). CDR3 length equals 13 residues. Germline loops: CDR1 SGHDN, CDR2 FVKESK. Trimming removed 4 bases at V and 7 bases at J, with 8 bases between. Here the CDR3 reads CASSPRQNSPLHF. The CDR3 nucleotides read TGTGCCAGCAGCCCTAGACAGAATTCACCCCTCCACTTT.

V gene TRBV19 combines with J gene TRBJ2-7; perhaps D is TRBD1 or TRBD2 (6 bases each). This CDR3 has 12 residues. The V and J ends lost 5 bases and 6 bases respectively, with 11 bases between them. Germline V gives CDR1 LNHDA, CDR2 SQIVND (reference sequence). CDR3 sequence: CASSYGGVEQYF. Here the CDR3 DNA reads TGTGCCAGTAGTTACGGGGGCGTCGAGCAGTACTTC.